This T cell receptor beta chain was sequenced during a study of T cell responses to AZD1222 COVID-19 vaccine. Profiled with immunoSEQ multiplex PCR; TCRdb holds only in-frame clones, not every one. Of 150,000 to 200,000 clones in the sample, 85% to 95% were seen once. Study findings and constraints: Baseline testing showed seropositivity in only a handful of AZD1222 recipients.

Germline CDR1 and CDR2: MDHEN and SYDVKM. V gave up 5 bases and J gave up 4 bases, with 2 bases separating them. This CDR3 spans 10 amino acids. This clone appeared once. Antigen unknown. Other DNA sequences within the sample encode an identical CDR3. This clonotype was sampled from an adult in good health. The V call is TRBV28, the J call TRBJ2-5; no clear D gene. Source: peripheral blood, taken on day 0 of AZD1222 vaccination. CDR3 coding DNA: TGTGCCAGCAGTCGAGAGACCCAGTACTTC. Its protein product is CASSRETQYF.